This is a list of T cell receptor beta chains from one sample in a study of T-cell memory formation after mild COVID-19. TCRdb independently ran MiXCR on the 5' RACE reads; one entry per CDR3 protein. The sample holds 150,000 to 200,000 distinct CDR3 sequences, roughly 15% seen once. Material: PBMCs or a T cell subset sorted from them (not recorded which). These TCRs come from an adult woman who had mild COVID-19 (a few samples of this study predate the infection). Cell type and time point are not known. Both conserved end residues are part of each CDR3. D genes are given only for firm matches. Part of the rows lack a size; the others show once, few, many or a class for expanded clones.

j_call clone_size v_call d_call cdr3_aa cdr3_nt
TRBJ2-3 . TRBV5-1 TRBD1 CASSIAPGQGSDTQYF TGCGCCAGCAGCATAGCCCCGGGACAGGGGTCTGATACGCAGTATTTT
TRBJ2-7 . TRBV9 TRBD2 CASSVQGGSPYEQYF TGTGCCAGCAGCGTCCAGGGAGGGTCCCCCTACGAGCAGTACTTC
TRBJ2-7 . TRBV5-1 TRBD1 CASSDRGGEQYF TGCGCCAGCAGCGACAGGGGAGGCGAGCAGTACTTC
TRBJ2-1 few TRBV7-3 . CASSTSDFANEQFF TGTGCCAGCAGCACCTCGGACTTCGCCAATGAGCAGTTCTTC
TRBJ2-5 few TRBV7-9 . CASSWARVPETQYF TGTGCCAGCAGCTGGGCCAGGGTCCCAGAGACCCAGTACTTC
TRBJ2-5 . TRBV7-9 TRBD2 CASSILAGAYQETQYF TGTGCCAGCAGCATACTAGCGGGGGCGTACCAAGAGACCCAGTACTTC
TRBJ1-2 . TRBV7-2 . CASSLAGAGQYGYTF TGTGCCAGCAGCTTAGCGGGGGCGGGGCAGTATGGCTACACCTTC
TRBJ2-1 . TRBV6-5 TRBD2 CASKRGNSYNEQFF TGTGCCAGCAAGCGGGGGAACTCCTACAATGAGCAGTTCTTC
TRBJ2-1 . TRBV6-6 . CASSYSGEHNEQFF TGTGCCAGCAGTTACTCGGGGGAACACAATGAGCAGTTCTTC
TRBJ2-3 . TRBV3-1 TRBD2 CASRPSGGADTQYF TGTGCCAGCAGACCTAGCGGGGGTGCAGATACGCAGTATTTT
TRBJ2-1 few TRBV4-1 . CASSRIRLPYNEQFF TGCGCCAGCAGCCGGATAAGACTGCCATACAATGAGCAGTTCTTC
TRBJ2-5 many TRBV24-1 . CATSDFAGQETQYF TGTGCCACCAGTGATTTTGCAGGACAAGAGACCCAGTACTTC
TRBJ1-5 . TRBV7-2 . CASSLGSGNNQPQHF TGTGCCAGCAGCTTGGGGTCCGGTAACAATCAGCCCCAGCATTTT
TRBJ2-2 . TRBV7-8 . CASSPHLGRGENTGELFF TGTGCCAGCAGCCCGCATCTCGGGCGGGGAGAGAACACCGGGGAGCTGTTTTTT
TRBJ2-1 . TRBV7-7 . CASSPGGRSYNEQFF TGTGCTAGCAGCCCAGGAGGCCGCTCCTACAATGAGCAGTTCTTC
TRBJ2-1 few TRBV6-2/TRBV6-3 TRBD2 CASSYLGLVRNEQFF TGTGCCAGCAGTTACCTCGGACTAGTTCGCAATGAGCAGTTCTTC
TRBJ1-3 . TRBV9 . CASNGYATPGNTIYF TGTGCCAGCAACGGTTATGCTACCCCTGGAAACACCATATATTTT
TRBJ1-1 once TRBV29-1 . CSIGRLNTEAFF TGCAGCATAGGGAGACTGAACACTGAAGCTTTCTTT
TRBJ2-5 few TRBV5-4 TRBD2 CASSTLGLAQETQYF TGTGCCAGCAGCACACTAGGACTAGCGCAAGAGACCCAGTACTTC
TRBJ2-1 . TRBV5-6 . CASSLVTHNEQFF TGTGCCAGCAGCTTGGTCACGCACAATGAGCAGTTCTTC
TRBJ2-5 few TRBV7-9 . CASSPLGLSETQYF TGTGCCAGCAGCCCACTAGGTCTATCGGAGACCCAGTACTTC
TRBJ2-7 few TRBV9 . CASSVVADNSYEQYF TGTGCCAGCAGCGTAGTGGCGGACAACTCCTACGAGCAGTACTTC
TRBJ2-3 . TRBV3-1 . CASSQAPPPDTQYF TGTGCCAGCAGCCAAGCACCCCCCCCGGATACGCAGTATTTT
TRBJ2-7 few TRBV19 TRBD2 CASSISRGTSYEQYF TGTGCCAGTAGTATCTCGCGGGGGACCTCCTACGAGCAGTACTTC
TRBJ2-1 . TRBV9 TRBD2 CASSVGSGNHNEQFF TGTGCCAGCAGCGTAGGAAGCGGGAATCACAATGAGCAGTTCTTC